The clone carrying this T cell receptor beta chain was detected a few times. These data originate in a study of T-cell memory formation after mild COVID-19. TCRdb reprocessed the 5' RACE reads via MiXCR and lists one record per CDR3 protein. The table records almost 550,000 distinct CDR3 sequences, over 20% of them present only once. Trimming cost V 5 bases and J 8 bases; bases outside gene matches: 15. The germline V gene has CDR1 DFQATT and CDR2 SNEGSKA (reference sequence). This CDR3 spans 16 amino acids. This TCR derives from an adult woman who had mild COVID-19 (a few samples of this study predate the infection). Cell type and time point are not known. Material: PBMCs or a T cell subset sorted from them (not recorded which). This chain links TRBV20-1 with TRBJ1-6, with 7 bases lining up with TRBD1. CDR3 sequence (DNA): TGCAGTGCTCCAATCCTCCCCGGGACAGACGATTCACCCCTCCACTTT. Amino acid sequence: CSAPILPGTDDSPLHF.